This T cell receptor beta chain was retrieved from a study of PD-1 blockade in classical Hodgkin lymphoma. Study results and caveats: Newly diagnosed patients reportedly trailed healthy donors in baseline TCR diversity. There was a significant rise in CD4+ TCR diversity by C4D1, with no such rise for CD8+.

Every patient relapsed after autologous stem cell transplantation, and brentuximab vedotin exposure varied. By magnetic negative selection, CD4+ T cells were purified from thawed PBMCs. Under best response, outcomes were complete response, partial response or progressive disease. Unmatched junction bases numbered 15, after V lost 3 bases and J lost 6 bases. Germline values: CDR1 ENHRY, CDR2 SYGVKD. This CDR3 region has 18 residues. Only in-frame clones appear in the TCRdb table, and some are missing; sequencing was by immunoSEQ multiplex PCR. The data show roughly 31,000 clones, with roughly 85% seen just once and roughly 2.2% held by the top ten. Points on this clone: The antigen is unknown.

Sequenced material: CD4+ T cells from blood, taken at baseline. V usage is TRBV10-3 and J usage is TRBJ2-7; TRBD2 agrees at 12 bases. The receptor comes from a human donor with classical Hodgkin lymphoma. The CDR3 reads CAISEGPLLAGGYLEQYF. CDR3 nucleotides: TGTGCCATCAGTGAAGGGCCTCTACTAGCGGGAGGTTATCTCGAGCAGTACTTC.